This T cell receptor beta chain is drawn from a study of vaccination effects on CD4 cells after COVID-19. This table comes from immunoSEQ multiplex PCR, and its TCRdb copy is limited to in-frame clones, with some not included. This table holds some 29,000 clones, roughly 74% found once. ViraFEST expansion of antigen-specific CD4+ T cells with viral peptide pools preceded sequencing. It was after approximately 11 days of culture that CD4+ T cells were isolated. Two-dose vaccination with either BNT162b2 or mRNA-1273 was given to the participants. For each well, about 2 million PBMC were cultured with roughly 11 IU/ml IL-2 and roughly 9.2 ug/ml peptides. IL-2 medium took the place of half the medium on both days 3 and 7. With respect to this clone: The antigen remains undetermined.

V was clipped by 5 bases and J by 0 bases, with 7 bases between them. The length of the CDR3 is 13 residues. Looked up from germline, CDR1 is MNHEY and CDR2 is SMNVEV (reference sequence). This specimen consisted of CD4+ T cells from PBMCs cultured with HCoV-OC43 spike peptides, obtained after COVID-19 vaccination. Subset given: HCoV-OC43 spike overlapping peptide pool stimulation. This clonotype was obtained from a human donor who received a COVID-19 vaccine. The J gene is TRBJ1-1, the V gene TRBV27, with D maybe TRBD1 (5 bases). Written as DNA, the CDR3 is TGTGCCAGCAGTCTGACAGTGAACACTGAAGCTTTCTTT. The encoded protein is CASSLTVNTEAFF.